Below are 8 T cell receptor beta chains sequenced from a single sample in a study of T-cell memory formation after mild COVID-19. Using its own MiXCR run on the 5' RACE reads, TCRdb lists one record per CDR3 protein. The table includes more than 110,000 distinct CDR3 sequences, 11% to 15% detected once. The sequenced sample was PBMCs or a T cell subset sorted from them (not recorded which). The receptor set was obtained from an adult woman who had mild COVID-19 (a few samples of this study predate the infection). Cell type and time point are not known.

This clonotype showed up just a few times. The chain employs TRBV9 and TRBJ2-1, with 10 bases matching TRBD2. V shed 3 bases and J 4 bases; nucleotides not matched to a gene: 4. The germline gives CDR1 SGDLS, CDR2 YYNGEE. CDR3 length equals 15 residues. CDR3 loop: CASSADSGGYNEQFF. In DNA, the CDR3 is TGTGCCAGCAGCGCCGATAGCGGGGGGTACAATGAGCAGTTCTTC. The entire variable domain, with the rest obtained from reference TRBV9 and TRBJ2-1, is as follows: DSGVTQTPKHLITATGQRVTLRCSPRSGDLSVYWYQQSLDQGLQFLIQYYNGEERAKGNILERFSAQQFPDLHSELNLSSLELGDSALYFCASSADSGGYNEQFFGPGTRLTVL.

This clonotype was seen ten or more times. The V gene is TRBV9, the J gene TRBJ2-3; 9 positions agree with TRBD2. This CDR3 region has 13 residues. CDR1 SGDLS and CDR2 YYNGEE come from the germline V gene. The junction had 3 bases not matched to a gene; V was cut back by 5 bases and J by 5 bases. The CDR3 loop is CASRGLAGDTQYF. CDR3 DNA sequence: TGTGCCAGCAGGGGACTAGCAGGAGATACGCAGTATTTT.

This clonotype has more than one count but fewer than ten. The gene calls are TRBV4-2 and TRBJ2-7; 8 nucleotides agree with TRBD2. Per germline, CDR1 LGHNA and CDR2 YNFKEQ. V shed 1 base and J 0 bases; nucleotides not matched to a gene: 5. The CDR3 spans 16 residues. The CDR3 coding sequence is TGTGCCAGCAGCCAAGGGGAGCGGGGGTTCTCCTACGAGCAGTACTTC. Its translation is CASSQGERGFSYEQYF.

There are a few counts of this clonotype. The rearrangement joins TRBV4-1 to TRBJ2-4; possibly TRBD2 for D (5 bases). Germline V gene lookup returns CDR1 MGHRA and CDR2 YSYEKL. The CDR3 sequence is 14 residues long. V was trimmed by 0 bases and J by 9 bases, leaving 12 bases between them. As DNA, the CDR3 is TGCGCCAGCAGCCAAGAGGGTAGCGCGAGCATTCAGTACTTC. Residues: CASSQEGSASIQYF.

The rearrangement uses TRBV7-6 and TRBJ2-7; 7 positions agree with TRBD2. This CDR3 spans 18 amino acids. CDR1 and CDR2 from the germline V gene are SGHVS and FNYEAQ. Trimming at V came to 3 bases and at J to 3 bases, leaving 17 bases not matched to a gene. The CDR3 coding sequence is TGTGCCAGCAGCTTGGGGCGGGAGCAGGTCAATCTAGTCTACGAGCAGTACTTC. Its protein is CASSLGREQVNLVYEQYF.

This clonotype was picked up many times. J is TRBJ2-1 and V is TRBV5-1; 7 positions match TRBD2. The germline CDR1 and CDR2 sequences are SGHRS and YFSETQ. The ends lost 1 base at V and 5 bases at J; junction bases unmatched: 3. CDR3 length: 14 residues. DNA of the CDR3: TGCGCCAGCAGCTTGAACGGGGGGAACAATGAGCAGTTCTTC. Protein sequence: CASSLNGGNNEQFF.

In its sample, this clonotype was seen a few times. This chain's CDR3 is CASSLANPGAGGSTDTQYF. As DNA, the CDR3 is TGTGCCAGCAGCTTAGCCAACCCCGGGGCGGGGGGGAGCACAGATACGCAGTATTTT. V usage is TRBV11-2 and J usage is TRBJ2-3; 9 bases match TRBD2. CDR1 is SGHAT and CDR2 is FQNNGV in the germline V gene. With V trimmed by 1 base and J by 0 bases, 11 bases remained unmatched. CDR3 length equals 19 residues. The entire variable domain, with the rest obtained from reference TRBV11-2 and TRBJ2-3, is as follows: EAGVAQSPRYKIIEKRQSVAFWCNPISGHATLYWYQQILGQGPKLLIQFQNNGVVDDSQLPKDRFSAERLKGVDSTLKIQPAKLEDSAVYLCASSLANPGAGGSTDTQYFGPGTRLTVL.

The rearrangement links TRBV7-9 to TRBJ2-7; 8 positions match TRBD1. In germline, CDR1 is SEHNR, CDR2 FQNEAQ (reference sequence). V trimming: 5 bases; J trimming: 6 bases; junction bases outside the gene matches: 9. This CDR3 has 14 amino acids. CDR3 protein: CASSPRQGAREQYF. The CDR3 coding sequence is TGTGCCAGCAGCCCCAGGCAGGGGGCACGCGAGCAGTACTTC.